Listed below are T cell receptor beta chains from one sample, sequenced in a study of blood T cell repertoires in COVID-19. Clones were read by immunoSEQ multiplex PCR, and TCRdb kept only the in-frame ones, dropping some. The table includes about 130,000 clones, about four fifths detected once. Sequencing used peripheral blood. The receptors originated from a man aged 35-49 years with active or convalescent COVID-19. CDR3s include the opening cysteine and the closing phenylalanine or tryptophan.

V,J,CDR3
TRBV5-4,TRBJ1-1,CASSFGDRGNTEAFF
TRBV5-1,TRBJ2-2,CASGRDRPTGELFF
TRBV2,TRBJ1-3,CARRGEAGNTIYF
TRBV11-2,TRBJ2-2,CASSKLNTGELFF
TRBV14,TRBJ1-2,CASSQVHASPPNYGYTF
TRBV9,TRBJ1-4,CASSGGQINEKLFF
TRBV14,TRBJ2-5,CASSQQPRGLAGQETQYF
TRBV5-5,TRBJ2-7,CASSFQYEQYF
TRBV19,TRBJ1-4,CASSIQGGNEKLFF
TRBV4-3,TRBJ1-5,CASSQESQRNQPQHF
TRBV5-1,TRBJ1-1,CASSLGSTLNTEAFF
TRBV11-2,TRBJ1-6,CASSLLVRVGSPLHF
TRBV15,TRBJ2-5,CATSREPGLLETQYF
TRBV19,TRBJ1-1,CASSPRGEMGRVREAFF
TRBV4-1,TRBJ2-7,CASSQDSATSYEQYF
TRBV12-5,TRBJ2-1,CASGTSTGQINEQFF
TRBV9,TRBJ1-3,CASSVDPIPGMGNTIYF
TRBV5-1,TRBJ2-3,CASTQQGPTDTQYF
TRBV27,TRBJ2-3,CASSIQGQDTQYF
TRBV5-1,TRBJ2-3,CASSLSSGLAGTDTQYF
TRBV5-1,TRBJ1-6,CASSHEAVNSPLHF
TRBV5-5,TRBJ1-3,CASSSTRTFGNTIYF
TRBV5-3,TRBJ2-7,CARRVGRGTRDEQYF
TRBV7-2,TRBJ1-2,CASSLGQGNSYGYTF
TRBV27,TRBJ1-5,CASSFLDQPQHF
TRBV5-4,TRBJ2-2,CASSLGTGGAPGELFF
TRBV2,TRBJ2-7,CASRAGTLGGYEQYF
TRBV5-1,TRBJ2-2,CASSFNGGTGELFF
TRBV4-3,TRBJ2-5,CASSQDWGETQYF
TRBV7-7,TRBJ2-5,CASSLGLAGNQETQYF
TRBV7-3,TRBJ2-5,CASIPGQGAGKTQYF
TRBV7-2,TRBJ1-1,CASSHGTGGTEAFF
TRBV14,TRBJ1-2,CASSQDLTSTYGYTF
TRBV3-1/TRBV3-2,TRBJ2-5,CASSQQLAGGPGETQYF
TRBV9,TRBJ1-1,CASSMGGGTEAFF
TRBV5-4,TRBJ2-2,CASSTQGLNTGELFF
TRBV30,TRBJ1-6,CAWSVGVASPLHF
TRBV2,TRBJ1-2,CATTGQGLLYGYTF
TRBV10-1,TRBJ2-1,CASSESFSGRNNEQFF
TRBV4-1,TRBJ2-6,CASSHVGQGAGANVLTF
TRBV21-1,TRBJ2-3,CASSQGAGTDTQYF
TRBV11-2,TRBJ2-7,CASSPSSYEQYF
TRBV20-1,TRBJ2-3,CSASPWGEVHLTDTQYF
TRBV19,TRBJ1-5,CASSISETGGNQPQHF
TRBV2,TRBJ2-1,CASSGLSGGVNNEQFF
TRBV7-3,TRBJ2-2,CASSNHLAGAGGELFF
TRBV7-2,TRBJ2-2,CASSLARDTGELFF
TRBV7-3,TRBJ1-6,CASSLKGQGPPLHF
TRBV7-2,TRBJ2-5,CASSLIVGGGGQGTQYF
TRBV19,TRBJ2-7,CASSAGVYYEQYF
TRBV30,TRBJ2-2,CAWSRGNTGELFF
TRBV7-6,TRBJ1-1,CASSPGRQGMNTEAFF
TRBV5-1,TRBJ2-5,CASSSSVGGVETQYF
TRBV12-3/TRBV12-4,TRBJ1-1,CASRLRGLTEAFF
TRBV5-1,TRBJ1-1,CASSLQGAHMNTEAFF
TRBV3-1/TRBV3-2,TRBJ1-1,CASSLPGQGTAEAFF
TRBV12-3/TRBV12-4,TRBJ1-5,CASSLASDQPQHF
TRBV7-2,TRBJ2-7,CASSFARGPTYEQYF
TRBV6-5,TRBJ1-3,CASSLGQFSGNTIYF
TRBV2,TRBJ1-1,CASRRDVNTEAFF